This TCR beta chain was found in a study of T-cell memory formation after mild COVID-19. About the research overall: TCR clusters were mostly confined to one donor each. General observations from the study: A second wave of clones peaked on day 37, and their SARS-CoV-2 specificity went unconfirmed. Within pre-infection memory, some responding clones were found, suggesting cross-reactive memory joined.

Details on this clonotype: Antigen: not known.

The CDR3 spans 13 residues. V dropped 3 bases and J dropped 4; count of bases not matched to a gene: 4. The germline gives CDR1 SGHRS, CDR2 YFSETQ. Sample barcodes and UMIs were carried by the TCR alpha and TCR beta cDNA libraries that 5'RACE generated with constant-segment primers. TCRdb redid the calling of the 5' RACE reads with MiXCR, one entry per CDR3 protein. Here the sample spans hundreds of thousands of distinct CDR3 sequences, 15% to 17% being singletons. The origin of this receptor is an adult woman who had mild COVID-19 (a few samples of this study predate the infection). Cell type and time point are not known. This sequence joins TRBV5-1 and TRBJ2-7; 7 bases agree with TRBD1. Material for sequencing was PBMCs or a T cell subset sorted from them (not recorded which). The CDR3 nucleotides read TGCGCCAGCAGCTCCCACAGGGGTTACGAGCAGTACTTC. It codes for CASSSHRGYEQYF.